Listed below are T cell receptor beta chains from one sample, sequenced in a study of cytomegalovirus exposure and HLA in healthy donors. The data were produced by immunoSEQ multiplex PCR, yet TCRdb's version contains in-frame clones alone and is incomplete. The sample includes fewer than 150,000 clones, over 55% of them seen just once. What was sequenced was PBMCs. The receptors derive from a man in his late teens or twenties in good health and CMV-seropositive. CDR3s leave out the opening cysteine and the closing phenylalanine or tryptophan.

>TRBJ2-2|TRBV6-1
ASSAPEENTGELF
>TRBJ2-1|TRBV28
ATGGGYNEQF
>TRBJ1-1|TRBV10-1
ASRDILKAF
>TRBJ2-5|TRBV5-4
ASSSLAGEETQY
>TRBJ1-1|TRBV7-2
ASSPIGGDAF
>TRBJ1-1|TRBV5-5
ASSFSVNTEAF
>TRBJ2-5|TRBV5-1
ASSLSGVQETQY
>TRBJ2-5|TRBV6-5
ASSYETSGATQY
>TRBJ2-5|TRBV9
ASSVRGTGETQY
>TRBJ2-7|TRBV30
AWTRLQGLSTYEQY
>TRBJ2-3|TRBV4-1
ASSQVPRGRTDTQY
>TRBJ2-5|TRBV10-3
AISDLEGSQTQY
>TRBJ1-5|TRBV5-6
ASSFGGGFNQPQH
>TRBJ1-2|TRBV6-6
ASSLGTTNYGYT
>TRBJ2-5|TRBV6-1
ASAGGSETQY